This is a list of T cell receptor beta chains from one sample in a study of PD-1 blockade in classical Hodgkin lymphoma. Assay: immunoSEQ multiplex PCR; the TCRdb copy retains only in-frame clones and omits some. The table shows 47,000 or so clones, with about three quarters occurring only once. The specimen was peripheral blood mononuclear cells (PBMCs), collected at baseline. These receptors were obtained from a human donor with classical Hodgkin lymphoma. Both conserved end residues are part of each CDR3. D genes are given only for firm matches. Rows may omit the clone size; those that give it use once, few, many or a size class.

CDR3 DNA | CDR3 protein | clone size | D gene | J gene | V gene
TGTGCCAGCAGCTTAGAGGGAGGGCCTAACACTGAAGCTTTCTTT | CASSLEGGPNTEAFF | NA | NA | TRBJ1-1 | TRBV7-6
TGTGCCAGCAGTTACTCAGGGATTTCCTACGAGCAGTACTTC | CASSYSGISYEQYF | NA | NA | TRBJ2-7 | TRBV6-5
TGTGCCATCAGGGACGGCCTCCAAGAGACCCAGTACTTC | CAIRDGLQETQYF | NA | NA | TRBJ2-5 | TRBV10-3
TGTGCCAGCAGCCGTGGGACAGGGTCTGAAGCTTTCTTT | CASSRGTGSEAFF | NA | TRBD1 | TRBJ1-1 | TRBV7-2
TGTGCCAGCAGTTTTAGTGGCGTCCAGGTGGAAGAGCAGTACTTC | CASSFSGVQVEEQYF | NA | NA | TRBJ2-7 | TRBV28
TGTGCCAGCAGGAAACAGCTCTATGGCTACACCTTC | CASRKQLYGYTF | NA | NA | TRBJ1-2 | TRBV6-6
TGTGCCAGCAGCTTAGTTCGGGGAGGGTTTGGGGCCAACGTCCTGACTTTC | CASSLVRGGFGANVLTF | once | TRBD2 | TRBJ2-6 | TRBV7-9
TGTGCCAGCAGCTTAGAGGGACTAGCGGGGAATACGCAGTATTTT | CASSLEGLAGNTQYF | NA | TRBD2 | TRBJ2-3 | TRBV7-9
TGTGCCAGCAGCCGAACCCCCAGGGACGAGCAGTACTTC | CASSRTPRDEQYF | NA | NA | TRBJ2-7 | TRBV6-1
TGTGCCAGCAGTCCCAGGAGCGGGAGGGCCTTGGAGCAGTTCTTC | CASSPRSGRALEQFF | NA | TRBD2 | TRBJ2-1 | TRBV28
TGTGCCAGCAGCCGCCACCCTAGCGGGAGGCCCCAGGGCGGGGAGCTGTTTTTT | CASSRHPSGRPQGGELFF | NA | TRBD2 | TRBJ2-2 | TRBV7-2
TGTGCCAGCAGCCAAGACGGCTTAGAGACCCAGTACTTC | CASSQDGLETQYF | NA | NA | TRBJ2-5 | TRBV4-2
TGTGCCAGTAGTCCCCTTGGCTATGGCTACACCTTC | CASSPLGYGYTF | once | NA | TRBJ1-2 | TRBV19
TGCGCCAGCAGCTTGGCCGGGGGGAATCAGCCCCAGCATTTT | CASSLAGGNQPQHF | NA | NA | TRBJ1-5 | TRBV5-1
TGTGCCAGCAGAGGGACTAGCGCCGACAATGAGCAGTTCTTC | CASRGTSADNEQFF | NA | TRBD2 | TRBJ2-1 | TRBV6-6
TGTGCCAGCAGCGTGCTCCTTGGTGGCTACACCTTC | CASSVLLGGYTF | NA | NA | TRBJ1-2 | TRBV5-4
TGTGCCAGCAGGGGACAGGGGATAAGCAATCAGCCCCAGCATTTT | CASRGQGISNQPQHF | once | TRBD1 | TRBJ1-5 | TRBV2
TGTGCCAGCAGTGAGGGCAGGGGGGTTACCGGGGAGCTGTTTTTT | CASSEGRGVTGELFF | NA | NA | TRBJ2-2 | TRBV2
TGTGCCAGCAGTGAGGAGGACTTAGGGGGGTACGAGCAGTACTTC | CASSEEDLGGYEQYF | NA | NA | TRBJ2-7 | TRBV25-1
TGTGCCAGCAGCCGAACTAGAATCCACACAGATACGCAGTATTTT | CASSRTRIHTDTQYF | NA | NA | TRBJ2-3 | TRBV14
TGCGCCAGCAGCTTACAGGGAATGAACACTGAAGCTTTCTTT | CASSLQGMNTEAFF | NA | NA | TRBJ1-1 | TRBV5-1
TGTGCCTACGGCCGCCTCGCAAACACTGAAGCTTTCTTT | CAYGRLANTEAFF | few | NA | TRBJ1-1 | TRBV30
TGTGCCAGTAGACCAGGACAGGGGCAGGGGCTTAGCAATCAGCCCCAGCATTTT | CASRPGQGQGLSNQPQHF | NA | TRBD1 | TRBJ1-5 | TRBV19
TGTGCCAGTAGTATAGGCCTAGCGGAAGATACGCAGTATTTT | CASSIGLAEDTQYF | NA | TRBD2 | TRBJ2-3 | TRBV19
TGTGCCAGCAGCCAGGGGGCCCCTGAAGCTTTCTTT | CASSQGAPEAFF | medium-sized | TRBD1 | TRBJ1-1 | TRBV5-6
TGTGCCAGCGTACGAGACAGACCTGGAAACACCATATATTTT | CASVRDRPGNTIYF | NA | NA | TRBJ1-3 | TRBV2
TGCGCCAGCAGCTTGGACTGGATGAACACCGGGGAGCTGTTTTTT | CASSLDWMNTGELFF | NA | NA | TRBJ2-2 | TRBV5-1
TGTGCCAGCAGTGAAGCTAAACTCAGCTATGGCTACACCTTC | CASSEAKLSYGYTF | NA | NA | TRBJ1-2 | TRBV2
TGTGCCAGCGGGGTCTCCGGGGAGACCCAGTACTTC | CASGVSGETQYF | NA | NA | TRBJ2-5 | TRBV19
TGTGCCAGTAGCTTCGGACAGGGCCTTGAAGCTTTCTTT | CASSFGQGLEAFF | once | TRBD1 | TRBJ1-1 | TRBV19
TGTGCCTGGAGTCCTCTAGAGAAGAGAGGAGAGACCCAGTACTTC | CAWSPLEKRGETQYF | NA | NA | TRBJ2-5 | TRBV30
TGTGCCAGCAGTTCCCCAGGGGCGCGTCTCTCTGGGGCCAACGTCCTGACTTTC | CASSSPGARLSGANVLTF | NA | NA | TRBJ2-6 | TRBV28
TGTGCCAGCAGCTTGGGGGAGGGGCCCACAGATACGCAGTATTTT | CASSLGEGPTDTQYF | few | TRBD2 | TRBJ2-3 | TRBV5-6
TGTGCCAGCAGCTTAGGGGACTCTGACACAGATACGCAGTATTTT | CASSLGDSDTDTQYF | NA | NA | TRBJ2-3 | TRBV11-1
TGCGCCAGCAGCCAGGACCCGGGACAGGGGTTTTATACTGAAGCTTTCTTT | CASSQDPGQGFYTEAFF | many | TRBD1 | TRBJ1-1 | TRBV4-1
TGTGCCAGCAGTTCCCGGGGCCTCTCTGGAAACACCATATATTTT | CASSSRGLSGNTIYF | NA | NA | TRBJ1-3 | TRBV6-5
TGTGCCAGCAGCTGGGGGACAGGGGGCTGGGACTATGGCTACACCTTC | CASSWGTGGWDYGYTF | once | TRBD1 | TRBJ1-2 | TRBV5-6
TGTGCTAGTGCTATTGCTGCAGGGGGGTATGGCTACACCTTC | CASAIAAGGYGYTF | NA | TRBD1 | TRBJ1-2 | TRBV12-5
TGTGCCAGCAGCTTAGGAGGGGGGACCGGGGAGCTGTTTTTT | CASSLGGGTGELFF | NA | NA | TRBJ2-2 | TRBV11-3
TGTGCTAGTGGTTTCCCGTCTGGGGCCTACAATGAGCAGTTCTTC | CASGFPSGAYNEQFF | NA | NA | TRBJ2-1 | TRBV12-5
TGCGCCAGCAGCTTGGTCGGGGGGCCCGAGCAGTACTTC | CASSLVGGPEQYF | NA | NA | TRBJ2-7 | TRBV5-1
TGCGCCAGCAGGGGACAGTATATGAACACTGAAGCTTTCTTT | CASRGQYMNTEAFF | NA | TRBD1 | TRBJ1-1 | TRBV5-1
TGTGCCAGCAGCTTAGACCGACTAGCGGGTACCTACGAGCAGTACTTC | CASSLDRLAGTYEQYF | NA | TRBD2 | TRBJ2-7 | TRBV11-3
TGCGCCAGCACCCAACAGGGGGCTTTTACTGAAGCTTTCTTT | CASTQQGAFTEAFF | NA | TRBD1 | TRBJ1-1 | TRBV5-1
TGTGCCAGCAGTCTGTCGCTGGGGTACGAGCAGTACTTC | CASSLSLGYEQYF | NA | NA | TRBJ2-7 | TRBV25-1
TGTGCCTGGAGCGGGACAGGCATCCTCCGGCCTCTAAACTATGGCTACACCTTC | CAWSGTGILRPLNYGYTF | NA | TRBD1 | TRBJ1-2 | TRBV30
TGTGCCAGCAGCGGTCTAGGGGACACCGGGGAGCTGTTTTTT | CASSGLGDTGELFF | NA | NA | TRBJ2-2 | TRBV9
TGTGCCAGTAGTATAACGGGACAGGTACGGGGTGGCTACACCTTC | CASSITGQVRGGYTF | NA | TRBD1 | TRBJ1-2 | TRBV19
TGTGCCTGGAGTGACACGGACTCGGGGCAGTACTTC | CAWSDTDSGQYF | few | NA | TRBJ2-7 | TRBV30
TGTGCCAGTAGTATAAATTATGGGGGGACGCACAATGAGCAGTTCTTC | CASSINYGGTHNEQFF | NA | NA | TRBJ2-1 | TRBV19
TGTGCCAGCAGTGAAACCCGCGGAAGCACAGATACGCAGTATTTT | CASSETRGSTDTQYF | NA | NA | TRBJ2-3 | TRBV2
TGCGCCAGCAGCCAGGACAGGGGAGAGACCCAGTACTTC | CASSQDRGETQYF | NA | TRBD1 | TRBJ2-5 | TRBV5-1
TGTGCCAGCAGTTTTTGGGGCTTGAACACTGAAGCTTTCTTT | CASSFWGLNTEAFF | NA | NA | TRBJ1-1 | TRBV6-5
TGTGCCAGCAGTTACCGCAGCGGGGGGGGCGAGCAGTACTTC | CASSYRSGGGEQYF | few | TRBD2 | TRBJ2-7 | TRBV6-6
TGTGCCAGCAGACTTGGACAGCTCTATGGCTACACCTTC | CASRLGQLYGYTF | few | NA | TRBJ1-2 | TRBV27
TGTGCCAGTAAGGCCGGGACTAGCGGGAACTTGAACACCGGGGAGCTGTTTTTT | CASKAGTSGNLNTGELFF | NA | TRBD2 | TRBJ2-2 | TRBV19
TGTGCCAGCGGTTGGACAGGCCTTGATAACTATGGCTACACCTTC | CASGWTGLDNYGYTF | NA | TRBD1 | TRBJ1-2 | TRBV5-5